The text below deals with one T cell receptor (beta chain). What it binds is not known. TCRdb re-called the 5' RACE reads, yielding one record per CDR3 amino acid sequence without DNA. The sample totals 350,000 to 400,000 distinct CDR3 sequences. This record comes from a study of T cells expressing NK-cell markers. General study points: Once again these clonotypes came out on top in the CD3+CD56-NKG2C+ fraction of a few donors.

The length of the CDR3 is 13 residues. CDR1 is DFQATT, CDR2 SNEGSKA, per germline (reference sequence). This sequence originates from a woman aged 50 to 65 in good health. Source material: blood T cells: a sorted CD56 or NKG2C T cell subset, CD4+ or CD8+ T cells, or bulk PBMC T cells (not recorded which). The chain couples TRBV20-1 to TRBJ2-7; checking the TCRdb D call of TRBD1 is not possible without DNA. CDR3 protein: CSAPREHGYEQYF.